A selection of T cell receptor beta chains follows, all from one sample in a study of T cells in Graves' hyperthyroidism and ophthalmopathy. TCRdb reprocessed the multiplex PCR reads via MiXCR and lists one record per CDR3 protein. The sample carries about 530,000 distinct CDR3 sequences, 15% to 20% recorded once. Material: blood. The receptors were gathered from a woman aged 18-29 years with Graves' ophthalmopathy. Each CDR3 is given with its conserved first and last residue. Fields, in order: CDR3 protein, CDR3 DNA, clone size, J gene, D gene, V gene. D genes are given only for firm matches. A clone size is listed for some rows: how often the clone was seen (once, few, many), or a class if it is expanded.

CASSGRTSGTPQTDTQYF,TGTGCCAGCAGCGGAAGGACTAGCGGGACCCCCCAGACAGATACGCAGTATTTT,NA,TRBJ2-3,TRBD2,TRBV11-2
CASSLSLGDTEAFF,TGTGCCAGCAGCCTCAGTTTGGGCGACACTGAAGCTTTCTTT,many,TRBJ1-1,NA,TRBV11-2
CASSIWRQYNQPQHF,TGTGCCAGTAGTATTTGGAGACAGTACAATCAGCCCCAGCATTTT,NA,TRBJ1-5,NA,TRBV19
CASSPSGTGQYEQYF,TGCGCCAGCAGCCCGTCCGGGACAGGGCAGTACGAGCAGTACTTC,many,TRBJ2-7,TRBD1,TRBV4-1
CASWGYTF,TGCGCCAGCTGGGGCTACACCTTC,many,TRBJ1-2,NA,TRBV10-1
CASSPAPSYEQYF,TGTGCCAGCTCACCAGCACCCTCCTACGAGCAGTACTTC,few,TRBJ2-7,NA,TRBV18
CASSLNGDEQFF,TGTGCCAGCAGCCTCAACGGAGATGAGCAGTTCTTC,few,TRBJ2-1,NA,TRBV6-1
CASSSGTGGKREDF,TGTGCCAGCAGCTCCGGGACAGGGGGAAAGAGAGAAGACTTC,NA,TRBJ2-7,TRBD1,TRBV7-9
CSARATKTSGASYEQYF,TGCAGTGCTAGAGCCACGAAAACTAGCGGTGCCTCCTACGAGCAGTACTTC,many,TRBJ2-7,TRBD2,TRBV20-1
CASSVSGPTLTGANVLTF,TGTGCCAGCAGTGTGTCCGGGCCTACCCTTACTGGAGCCAACGTCCTGACTTTC,NA,TRBJ2-6,NA,TRBV27
CSADRGDFYEQYF,TGCAGTGCAGATCGGGGGGATTTCTACGAGCAGTACTTC,NA,TRBJ2-7,TRBD2,TRBV20-1
CAISESDGGRPQHF,TGTGCCATCAGTGAGTCGGACGGGGGGCGACCCCAGCATTTT,NA,TRBJ1-5,NA,TRBV10-3
CASSPAGVGDTQYF,TGTGCCAGCAGCCCTGCTGGGGTAGGAGATACGCAGTATTTT,many,TRBJ2-3,NA,TRBV6-2/TRBV6-3
CASSVGTSGDLSSYEQYF,TGTGCCAGCAGCGTAGGGACTAGCGGGGACCTTAGCTCCTACGAGCAGTACTTC,few,TRBJ2-7,TRBD2,TRBV7-8
CASRGRNYMGYTF,TGTGCCAGCAGGGGCAGGAACTATATGGGCTACACCTTC,many,TRBJ1-2,NA,TRBV6-1
CASSLGTGGGEQFF,TGTGCCAGCAGTTTAGGGACAGGGGGAGGTGAGCAGTTCTTC,few,TRBJ2-1,TRBD1,TRBV12-3/TRBV12-4
CSAPREALSNQPQHF,TGCAGTGCTCCCCGAGAGGCTCTTAGCAATCAGCCCCAGCATTTT,many,TRBJ1-5,NA,TRBV20-1
CASNEREGYEQYF,TGTGCCAGTAATGAGCGGGAAGGCTACGAGCAGTACTTC,NA,TRBJ2-7,TRBD2,TRBV19
CAWGTGQGVQPQHF,TGTGCCTGGGGTACCGGACAGGGGGTTCAGCCCCAGCATTTT,NA,TRBJ1-5,TRBD1,TRBV30
CASSFGGLAAQETQYF,TGTGCCAGCAGTTTCGGGGGACTAGCGGCCCAAGAGACCCAGTACTTC,many,TRBJ2-5,TRBD2,TRBV27
CASSLGIGRSYNEQFF,TGTGCCAGCAGCTTAGGAATCGGGCGCTCCTACAATGAGCAGTTCTTC,NA,TRBJ2-1,NA,TRBV7-2
CASSVTGPRTDTQYF,TGTGCCAGCAGTGTGACAGGGCCTCGCACAGATACGCAGTATTTT,many,TRBJ2-3,TRBD1,TRBV2
CASSEGLESPLHF,TGTGCCAGCAGTGAAGGGCTAGAATCACCCCTCCACTTT,few,TRBJ1-6,NA,TRBV6-1
CASSPGNLGGASETQYF,TGTGCCAGCTCACCGGGTAATCTAGGGGGCGCTTCGGAGACCCAGTACTTC,few,TRBJ2-5,TRBD1,TRBV18
CASSRTQAYEQYF,TGTGCCAGCAGCCGGACTCAAGCCTACGAGCAGTACTTC,many,TRBJ2-7,NA,TRBV12-3/TRBV12-4
CASSLDSVAIQYF,TGTGCCAGCAGCTTAGATTCAGTAGCTATTCAGTACTTC,many,TRBJ2-4,NA,TRBV7-2
CASSQTRGTYNEQFF,TGTGCCAGCAGTCAAACTAGGGGTACCTACAATGAGCAGTTCTTC,many,TRBJ2-1,NA,TRBV11-1
CASSLRASGGYYEQYF,TGTGCCAGCAGTTTAAGGGCTAGCGGGGGTTACTACGAGCAGTACTTC,many,TRBJ2-7,TRBD2,TRBV27
CAWQGGLEQYF,TGTGCCTGGCAAGGGGGACTCGAGCAGTACTTC,NA,TRBJ2-7,NA,TRBV30
CASNSGGLYEQYF,TGTGCCAGCAATTCGGGAGGGCTGTACGAGCAGTACTTC,many,TRBJ2-7,TRBD2,TRBV2
CSVTGTNTEAFF,TGCAGCGTAACAGGGACGAACACTGAAGCTTTCTTT,few,TRBJ1-1,NA,TRBV29-1
CASSVGPSEQYF,TGTGCCAGCAGTGTAGGGCCCTCGGAGCAGTACTTC,few,TRBJ2-7,NA,TRBV27
CASSLGGGVDQPQHF,TGTGCCAGTAGTCTAGGAGGGGGCGTGGATCAGCCCCAGCATTTT,NA,TRBJ1-5,TRBD1,TRBV19